A single sample is the source of the 10 T cell receptor beta chains below, sequenced in a study of OX40 agonist ivuxolimab in advanced cancers. Using immunoSEQ multiplex PCR, the repertoire was profiled, and TCRdb retains in-frame clones only, with some absent. The table lists tens of thousands of clones, 80% to 90% of them singletons, with 2% to 3% in the top ten. The specimen was CD4+ or CD8+ T cells sorted from blood, collected in a trial of the OX40 agonist ivuxolimab. The receptors were gathered from an adult with an advanced solid tumor such as melanoma, head and neck, liver or kidney cancer.

CDR3 bases: TGTGCCAGCAGTACTTGGGACAGTGAAAACATTCAGTACTTC. Translation gives CASSTWDSENIQYF. The chain joins TRBV2 to TRBJ2-4; 7 bases are a match to TRBD1. Germline assignment: CDR1 SNHLY and CDR2 FYNNEI. The junction had 6 bases not matched to a gene; V was cut back by 5 bases and J by 5 bases. The CDR3 is 14 residues long.

This chain joins TRBV7-8 and TRBJ2-3; D is unresolved. Germline lookup yields CDR1 SGHVS and CDR2 FQNEAQ. V shed 4 bases and J shed 3 bases, with 8 bases lying between them. This CDR3 is 13 amino acids long. The CDR3 is CASSYTVTDTQYF. The CDR3 DNA sequence: TGTGCCAGCAGCTATACGGTAACAGATACGCAGTATTTT. Together with reference TRBV7-8 and TRBJ2-3, the CDR3 gives the full variable domain: GAGVSQSPRYKVAKRGQDVALRCDPISGHVSLFWYQQALGQGPEFLTYFQNEAQLDKSGLPSDRFFAERPEGSVSTLKIQRTQQEDSAVYLCASSYTVTDTQYFGPGTRLTVL.

This clone was detected only a few times. The genes are TRBV11-2 and TRBJ2-7, with no clear D. The CDR3 length is 8 residues. The germline V and J ends were trimmed by 11 bases and 6 bases, with 5 bases remaining between them. The germline V gene has CDR1 SGHAT and CDR2 FQNNGV. The CDR3 DNA is TGTGCCTGCCGCGAGCAGTACTTC. Translating gives CACREQYF.

The V and J genes are TRBV6-5 and TRBJ1-1; D unclear. Per germline, CDR1 MNHEY and CDR2 SVGAGI. This CDR3 comprises 16 residues. Trimming shortened V by 3 bases and J by 0 bases, and 14 bases separated the two germline ends. The CDR3 nucleotides are TGTGCCAGCAGTTATAATCAAGCTCACATGAACACTGAAGCTTTCTTT. It specifies CASSYNQAHMNTEAFF.

The rearrangement uses TRBV7-9 and TRBJ1-4, with 7 bases lining up with TRBD1. CDR1 is SEHNR, CDR2 FQNEAQ, per germline (reference sequence). V lost 5 bases, J lost 2 bases, and 11 bases stayed unmatched. This CDR3 is built from 17 residues. The CDR3 nucleotides read TGTGCCAGCAGCCCAGAAAGACAGGGCGTCACTAATGAAAAACTGTTTTTT. It yields the protein CASSPERQGVTNEKLFF.

The chain employs TRBV6-5 and TRBJ1-2, with D perhaps TRBD1 (5 bases). The germline V and J ends were trimmed by 2 bases and 7 bases, with 8 bases remaining between them. The CDR3 totals 12 residues. The germline CDR1 and CDR2 sequences are MNHEY and SVGAGI. The CDR3 reads CASSYNGGGYTF. The CDR3 DNA is TGTGCCAGCAGTTACAACGGGGGTGGCTACACCTTC.

V and J are TRBV5-1 and TRBJ2-1; a possible D gene is TRBD2 (6 bases). Germline V gene data show CDR1 as SGHRS and CDR2 as YFSETQ. This CDR3 is 15 amino acids long. V dropped 4 bases and J dropped 2 bases, with 13 bases sitting between them. Here the CDR3 DNA reads TGCGCCAGCAGCAACCGGGACTCTGCCTACAATGAGCAGTTCTTC. This gives the protein CASSNRDSAYNEQFF.

The chain carries TRBV7-6 and TRBJ2-5; the match to TRBD2 covers 7 bases. The CDR3 totals 14 residues. Germline V gene sequence: CDR1 SGHVS, CDR2 FNYEAQ. Unmatched junction bases numbered 3, after V lost 1 base and J lost 4 bases. The CDR3 coding sequence is TGTGCCAGCAGCTTAGGGGTAGCGGGAGAGACCCAGTACTTC. Amino acids: CASSLGVAGETQYF.

V is TRBV11-2 and J is TRBJ2-1; 9 nucleotides line up with TRBD2. The CDR3 runs to 16 residues. V was pared by 5 bases and J by 4 bases, with 9 bases of the junction left unmatched. Germline CDR1 and CDR2: SGHAT and FQNNGV. The DNA for the CDR3 is TGTGCCAGCAGCCCGACTAGCGGCAGGCCATACAATGAGCAGTTCTTC. Protein sequence: CASSPTSGRPYNEQFF.

The CDR3 DNA is TGTGCCAGCAGCCAGGAGAACTATGGCTACACCTTC. Protein: CASSQENYGYTF. This chain connects TRBV5-5 to TRBJ1-2; D is unresolved. V lost 4 bases and J 2 bases, leaving 6 bases between the germline ends. Germline V gene data show CDR1 as SGHKS and CDR2 as YYEKEE (reference sequence). This CDR3 is built from 12 residues.